One sample yielded the 2 T cell receptor beta chains listed below, sequenced in a study of beta chain features in type 1 diabetes. Expressed TCRB transcripts were sequenced because the entire RNA isolate underwent reverse transcription. Some clones are missing from TCRdb's copy, which holds only in-frame ones; the method was immunoSEQ multiplex PCR. The sample carries 500,000 to 700,000 clones, roughly a sixth recorded once. Sequenced material: naive CD4+ T cells from blood. The receptors originated from a man aged 18 to 30 in good health.

The V and J genes are TRBV5-6 and TRBJ2-1; D uncertain. The CDR3 loop spans 13 amino acids. In germline, CDR1 is SGHDT, CDR2 YYEEEE. Trimming left V 0 bases short and J 9 bases short, with 10 bases between. The CDR3 nucleotides read TGTGCCAGCAGCTTGGTGGGCACGGGTGAGCAGTTCTTC. As protein: CASSLVGTGEQFF.

This clone appeared a few times. This sequence joins TRBV9 and TRBJ2-2, with a possible D match to TRBD1 (5 bases). The germline V gene encodes CDR1 SGDLS and CDR2 YYNGEE. Trimming stripped 3 bases from V and 5 bases from J, with 14 bases between. The CDR3 has 15 amino acids. CDR3 DNA: TGTGCCAGCAGCGAAGGGGTTCCTCAGACCGGGGAGCTGTTTTTT. Amino acid sequence: CASSEGVPQTGELFF.